The clone carrying this T cell receptor beta chain was detected a few times. Its antigen is unidentified. 60 Vbeta and 13 Jbeta primers were used in PCR. Measured with immunoSEQ multiplex PCR; TCRdb has only the in-frame clones, and not every one. This table has 70,000 to 95,000 clones, around two thirds appearing once. The data are from a study of cytomegalovirus exposure and HLA in healthy donors. Findings of the study overall: An analysis that was carried out later associated approximately 15,000 TCR beta sequences with HLA alleles at 0.05 false discovery rate. Presence/absence analyses assumed roughly uniform sequencing depth across donors, which may not hold.

Sequenced sample: PBMCs. The TCR comes from a woman in her twenties or thirties in good health and CMV-seropositive.

The CDR3 DNA reads TGTGCCAGCAGTGAGCTAGACAGGTCCTATGGCTACACCTTC. Translated, it gives CASSELDRSYGYTF. The rearrangement links TRBV25-1 to TRBJ1-2, with D perhaps TRBD1 (6 bases). This CDR3 comprises 14 residues. Between the trimmed V and J ends, which lost 3 bases and 4 bases, there was a span of 12 bases. The germline CDR1 and CDR2 sequences are MGHDK and SYGVNS.